One and the same sample provided the 32 T cell receptor beta chains below, sequenced in a study of metastatic and nonmetastatic thyroid tumors. All patients were treatment-naive before thyroid surgery. TCRdb ran MiXCR on the PCR reads. The sample lists about 14,000 clones; around a quarter were seen once. Specimen: blood. The receptors were sampled from a female donor with papillary thyroid cancer or a benign thyroid nodule (not recorded which). Some clones in this sample may be carry-over from other donors' samples.

This clone has just a few counts. This rearrangement joins TRBV6-1 to TRBJ2-7, with D possibly TRBD2 on 5 matching bases. The CDR3 has 15 residues. V was pared by 5 bases and J by 3 bases, with 17 bases between. CDR1 is MNHNS, CDR2 SASEGT, per germline. CDR3: CASSLAGRVGYEQYF. The CDR3 DNA follows: TGTGCCAGCAGTCTCGCGGGCCGGGTCGGCTACGAGCAGTACTTC.

Regarding this clone: The junction does not match germline at one end; this may be a read error. This rearrangement joins TRBV7-3 to TRBJ2-3, with 8 bases that match TRBD2. From germline, CDR1 is SGHTA and CDR2 FQGTGA. This CDR3 is 14 amino acids long. CDR3 sequence reads: CASSPGGESDKQYF. The CDR3 region has the DNA TGTGCCAGCAGCCCCGGGGGGGAGTCAGATAAGCAGTATTTT.

A few counts support this clone. Different DNA sequences within this sample yield the same CDR3. V gene TRBV5-6 combines with J gene TRBJ1-4; 7 bases map to TRBD1. Germline assignment: CDR1 SGHDT and CDR2 YYEEEE. The CDR3 totals 14 residues. Trimming removed 6 bases from V and 5 bases from J; junction bases left unmatched: 7. This CDR3 reads CASTKGQRNEKLFF. The CDR3 DNA sequence: TGTGCCAGCACGAAGGGACAGCGGAATGAAAAACTGTTTTTT.

The sample holds many counts of this clone. The chain joins TRBV7-6 to TRBJ1-5, with D possibly being TRBD1 (5 bases). V lost 1 base, J lost 2 bases, and 9 bases lay in between. The CDR3 is made up of 15 amino acids. The V gene's germline CDR1 is SGHVS and CDR2 FNYEAQ. CDR3 nucleotides: TGTGCCAGCAGCTTAGGGTCGGGGGGCAATCAGCCCCAGCATTTT. It specifies CASSLGSGGNQPQHF.

By share, this clone ranks as medium-sized. V usage is TRBV7-9 and J usage is TRBJ1-5, with 9 bases matching TRBD1. Trimming at V came to 5 bases and at J to 6 bases, leaving 2 bases not matched to a gene. Germline V lookup: CDR1 SEHNR, CDR2 FQNEAQ (reference sequence). The CDR3 has 13 residues. In DNA, the CDR3 is TGTGCCAGCAGCGCGACAGGGGGTCAGCCCCAGCATTTT. Translation gives CASSATGGQPQHF.

At least ten counts were recorded for this clone. The chain is built from TRBV19 and TRBJ2-1; tentative D call: TRBD1 (5 bases). The V end lost 4 bases, the J end lost 5 bases, and 12 bases lay between the germline ends. Germline CDR1 and CDR2: LNHDA and SQIVND (reference sequence). CDR3 size: 14 residues. CDR3 region: CASSKSQGNNEQFF. Written as DNA, the CDR3 is TGTGCCAGTAGTAAGTCCCAGGGAAACAATGAGCAGTTCTTC.

Many counts were recorded for this clone. The chain recombines TRBV4-2 with TRBJ2-5, with TRBD2 identical over 10 bases. The CDR3 length is 17 residues. V was pared by 3 bases and J by 1 base, with 8 bases of the junction left unmatched. Germline-derived CDR1 and CDR2 are LGHNA and YNFKEQ. Here the CDR3 DNA reads TGTGCCAGCAGCCACCAGGCTAGCGGGAGCACCCAAGAGACCCAGTACTTC. Residues: CASSHQASGSTQETQYF.

This clone was seen ten or more times. V is TRBV19 and J is TRBJ2-2; no clear D gene. V shed 4 bases and J shed 6 bases, with 6 bases lying between them. Germline V gene sequence: CDR1 LNHDA, CDR2 SQIVND (reference sequence). The length of the CDR3 is 12 residues. The CDR3 loop is CASSTSPGELFF. CDR3 DNA: TGTGCCAGTAGTACCAGCCCCGGGGAGCTGTTTTTT.

As regards this clone: The CDR3 does not close with the conserved phenylalanine or tryptophan, likely indicating a read error. The chain carries TRBV6-5 and TRBJ1-3; D perhaps matches TRBD1 (5 bases). This CDR3 region has 14 residues. In germline, CDR1 is MNHEY, CDR2 SVGAGI. CDR3 sequence: CDSIYRGAGNTIYL. CDR3 nucleotides: TGTGACAGCATTTACCGGGGGGCTGGAAACACCATATATTTG.

In its sample, this clone was seen many times. This chain uses TRBV13 with TRBJ2-7, with D unclear. This CDR3 has 15 residues. Germline CDR1 PRHDT, CDR2 FYEKMQ (reference sequence). The germline V and J ends were trimmed by 0 bases and 2 bases, with 11 bases remaining between them. This chain's CDR3 is CASSLGLGSPYEQYF. DNA for the CDR3: TGTGCCAGCAGCTTAGGTCTGGGTTCCCCCTACGAGCAGTACTTC.

This clone has at least ten counts. The chain carries TRBV7-8 and TRBJ1-2; TRBD1 is a possible D gene (5 bases). Germline V gene data show CDR1 as SGHVS and CDR2 as FQNEAQ. V lost 1 base and J 5 bases, leaving 11 bases between the germline ends. This CDR3 is 14 amino acids long. Here the CDR3 DNA reads TGTGCCAGCAGCTTAGGTGACAGCGGATATGGCTACACCTTC. It translates to CASSLGDSGYGYTF.

There are many counts of this clone. This rearrangement joins TRBV20-1 to TRBJ2-7; D is unclear. The length of the CDR3 is 14 residues. The V gene lost 1 base and the J gene lost 0 bases, with 10 bases spanning the gap. Germline CDR1 is DFQATT and CDR2 is SNEGSKA (reference sequence). In nucleotides, the CDR3 is TGCAGTGCTAGAGGGGCCGAAAGCTCCTACGAGCAGTACGTC. It codes for CSARGAESSYEQYV.

J is TRBJ1-6 and V is TRBV7-9; D is possibly TRBD1 (6 bases). Trimming removed 0 bases at V and 7 bases at J, with 10 bases between. This CDR3 contains 15 residues. Germline-derived CDR1 and CDR2 are SEHNR and FQNEAQ (reference sequence). The chain's CDR3 is CASSLAQGYNSPLHF. In nucleotides, the CDR3 is TGTGCCAGCAGCTTAGCGCAGGGGTACAATTCACCCCTCCACTTT.

This clone showed up many times. The chain uses TRBV5-1 and TRBJ2-1; 10 bases map to TRBD2. The V gene end was trimmed by 0 bases and the J gene end by 4 bases; junction bases not matched to a gene: 10. The CDR3 is made up of 18 amino acids. Germline-derived CDR1 and CDR2 are SGHRS and YFSETQ. This CDR3 reads CASSLDPPGTSEYNEQFF. The DNA for the CDR3 is TGCGCCAGCAGCTTGGACCCCCCTGGGACTAGCGAATACAATGAGCAGTTCTTC.

This clone was found many times. The rearrangement uses TRBV20-1 and TRBJ1-6; the match to TRBD1 covers 10 bases. Germline V gene data show CDR1 as DFQATT and CDR2 as SNEGSKA (reference sequence). The CDR3 contains 20 residues. The V gene end was trimmed by 0 bases and the J gene end by 1 base; junction bases not matched to a gene: 12. In DNA, the CDR3 is TGCAGTGCTAGAGATCTGGTTCGGGACAGGGGCCGATCCTATAATTCACCCCTCCACTTT. This encodes CSARDLVRDRGRSYNSPLHF.

This clone qualifies as medium-sized (0.01 to 0.1%). The rearrangement joins TRBV7-9 to TRBJ2-7, with D possibly TRBD2 on 5 matching bases. Germline V gene data show CDR1 as SEHNR and CDR2 as FQNEAQ (reference sequence). CDR3 length: 14 amino acids. V was shortened by 2 bases and J by 9 bases, with 17 bases between the two germline ends. CDR3 DNA: TGTGCCAGCAGCTTAAGTCGAGGCCCGGCGGGGCAGTACTTC. Protein product: CASSLSRGPAGQYF.

This clone counts as medium-sized (0.01 to 0.1%). This chain joins TRBV28 and TRBJ1-1; tentative D call: TRBD1 (5 bases). Per germline, CDR1 MDHEN and CDR2 SYDVKM. Trimming took 4 bases from V and 2 from J, leaving 17 bases between them. The CDR3 has 16 amino acids. The CDR3: CASSSNPSRGNTEAFF. For the CDR3, the DNA is TGTGCCAGCAGTTCCAATCCGTCGAGGGGAAACACTGAAGCTTTCTTT. Full variable domain (missing parts from reference TRBV28 and TRBJ1-1): DVKVTQSSRYLVKRTGEKVFLECVQDMDHENMFWYRQDPGLGLRLIYFSYDVKMKEKGDIPEGYSVSREKKERFSLILESASTNQTSMYLCASSSNPSRGNTEAFFGQGTRLTVV.

This clone has at least ten counts. The chain is built from TRBV2 and TRBJ1-1; weak D call: TRBD1 (5 bases). Germline assignment: CDR1 SNHLY and CDR2 FYNNEI. This CDR3 has 13 amino acids. Deletions cut 6 bases from V and 0 bases from J, with 8 bases between. The CDR3 nucleotides are TGTGCCAGCAGCCTGACAGTGAACACTGAAGCTTTCTTT. It specifies CASSLTVNTEAFF.

This clone has just a few counts. The CDR3 loop is CASSQMTGRKNSPIHF. In DNA form, the CDR3 reads TGTGCCAGCAGTCAGATGACAGGGAGGAAAAATTCACCCATACACTTT. The chain uses TRBV28 and TRBJ1-6; 7 nucleotides match TRBD1. This CDR3 is built from 16 residues. J lost 19 bases, V lost 5 bases, and 23 bases had no gene match. The germline V gene has CDR1 MDHEN and CDR2 SYDVKM.

This clone turned up a few times. The chain couples TRBV19 to TRBJ2-7; no firm D call. The V end was cut by 6 bases, the J end by 2 bases, with 8 bases between. Germline V gene sequence: CDR1 LNHDA, CDR2 SQIVND (reference sequence). The CDR3 extends over 12 amino acids. CDR3 DNA: TGTGCCAGTAGGGACGCGGCCTACGAGCAGTACTTC. Protein sequence: CASRDAAYEQYF.

The rearrangement uses TRBV5-1 and TRBJ2-2, with D possibly being TRBD1 or TRBD2 (5 bases each). CDR3 length equals 16 residues. Germline V lookup: CDR1 SGHRS, CDR2 YFSETQ. The V and J ends lost 4 bases and 1 base respectively, with 14 bases between them. CDR3 in amino acids: CASSRDGRLNTGELFF. CDR3 nucleotide sequence: TGCGCCAGCAGCAGGGACGGCCGATTGAACACCGGGGAGCTGTTTTTT.

CDR3 residues: CASSQDVQNPYEQYF. CDR3 coding DNA: TGCGCCAGCAGCCAAGATGTCCAGAACCCCTACGAGCAGTACTTC. The V gene is TRBV4-1, the J gene TRBJ2-7; D remains ambiguous. The CDR3 loop spans 15 amino acids. Germline-derived CDR1 and CDR2 are MGHRA and YSYEKL. V was shortened by 0 bases and J by 2 bases, with 11 bases between the two germline ends.

The V and J genes are TRBV20-1 and TRBJ2-1; D gene ambiguous. V shed 2 bases and J shed 7 bases, with 18 bases lying between them. The germline V gene encodes CDR1 DFQATT and CDR2 SNEGSKA (reference sequence). The CDR3 is made up of 15 amino acids. CDR3 coding DNA: TGCAGTGCTAGATCAGCGAGCGTGAGGCTAAATGAGCAGTTCTTC. Protein: CSARSASVRLNEQFF.

There are many counts of this clone. A much larger clonotype is one base distant, so this may be a read error. Within the sample, other DNA sequences also encode this same CDR3. This chain joins TRBV30 and TRBJ1-1; 8 bases are a match to TRBD1. The germline gives CDR1 GTSNPN, CDR2 SVGIG (reference sequence). With V trimmed by 2 bases and J by 11 bases, 10 bases remained unmatched. This CDR3 has 13 amino acids. The chain's CDR3 is CAWSIGTGNEAFF. For the CDR3, the DNA is TGTGCCTGGAGTATTGGGACAGGCAATGAGGCTTTCTTT. Full variable domain (remainder filled in from reference TRBV30 and TRBJ1-1): SQTIHQWPATLVQPVGSPLSLECTVEGTSNPNLYWYRQAAGRGLQLLFYSVGIGQISSEVPQNLSASRPQDRQFILSSKKLLLSDSGFYLCAWSIGTGNEAFFGQGTRLTVV.

This clone was found many times. The genes are TRBV5-5 and TRBJ1-5; D perhaps matches TRBD1 (5 bases). Between the trimmed V and J ends, which lost 0 bases and 0 bases, there was a span of 7 bases. Germline CDR1 is SGHKS and CDR2 is YYEKEE (reference sequence). This CDR3 region has 15 residues. The CDR3 DNA sequence: TGTGCCAGCAGCTTGGGGGGGTATAGCAATCAGCCCCAGCATTTT. As protein: CASSLGGYSNQPQHF.

Of note for this clone: One junction end does not reproduce the germline sequence, and a read error may be involved. This rearrangement joins TRBV11-2 to TRBJ2-7, with TRBD2 identical over 11 bases. The CDR3 sequence is 14 residues long. The germline CDR1 and CDR2 sequences are SGHAT and FQNNGV. CDR3 residues: CASSLGLAGRRMDF. In DNA, the CDR3 is TGTGCCAGCAGCTTAGGACTAGCGGGGCGAAGGATGGACTTC.

There are a few counts of this clone. The chain has TRBV6-2 or TRBV6-3 and TRBJ1-2, with 9 bases identical to TRBD1. V was clipped by 7 bases and J by 4 bases; unmatched bases: 7. CDR1 is MNHEY, CDR2 SVGEGT, per germline. This CDR3 spans 14 amino acids. The CDR3 here is CASIKQGAGYGYTF. Here the CDR3 DNA reads TGTGCCAGCATTAAACAGGGGGCTGGCTATGGCTACACCTTC.

This clone has ten or more counts. The rearrangement links TRBV2 to TRBJ2-5; a possible D gene is TRBD2 (7 bases). The V and J ends lost 9 bases and 5 bases respectively, with 13 bases between them. CDR1 and CDR2 (germline): SNHLY, FYNNEI. The CDR3 consists of 12 residues. The DNA for the CDR3 is TGTGCCAGGGGGGGGGCTTGGGAGACCCAGTACTTC. Amino acid sequence: CARGGAWETQYF.

This clone was seen once. This chain uses TRBV11-2 with TRBJ2-7; 10 nucleotides agree with TRBD2. The CDR3 totals 19 residues. After removal of 8 bases from V and 0 bases from J, the junction contained 19 bases not matched to a gene. Germline values: CDR1 SGHAT, CDR2 FQNNGV. The CDR3 coding sequence is TGTGCCAGCGGCGATGGCGAGAGACTAGCGGGCGGCAGCTCCTACGAGCAGTACTTC. Its protein is CASGDGERLAGGSSYEQYF.

At least ten counts were recorded for this clone. CDR3 DNA: TGTGCCAGCAGCGGAGGTATGAACACTGAAGCTTTCTTT. This sequence encodes CASSGGMNTEAFF. This chain uses TRBV9 with TRBJ1-1; D gene ambiguous. The CDR3 has 13 residues. V was trimmed by 3 bases and J by 0 bases, leaving 6 bases between them. Germline V lookup: CDR1 SGDLS, CDR2 YYNGEE. The full variable domain, with the rest looked up from reference TRBV9 and TRBJ1-1, is DSGVTQTPKHLITATGQRVTLRCSPRSGDLSVYWYQQSLDQGLQFLIQYYNGEERAKGNILERFSAQQFPDLHSELNLSSLELGDSALYFCASSGGMNTEAFFGQGTRLTVV.

This clone counts as medium-sized (0.01 to 0.1%). The rearrangement links TRBV6-1 to TRBJ2-7; TRBD1 matches 10 bases. V gave up 7 bases and J gave up 3 bases; unmatched junction bases: 6. The CDR3 is 14 amino acids. Germline assignment: CDR1 MNHNS and CDR2 SASEGT. CDR3 sequence: CASMEGQGGYEQYF. The CDR3 DNA follows: TGTGCCAGCATGGAAGGACAGGGGGGCTACGAGCAGTACTTC.

Sample share makes this clone medium-sized. The chain uses TRBV6-1 and TRBJ2-7; a possible D gene is TRBD2 (5 bases). V lost 7 bases, J lost 3 bases, and 16 bases lay in between. CDR1 MNHNS and CDR2 SASEGT come from the germline V gene. CDR3 length equals 14 residues. Written as DNA, the CDR3 is TGTGCCAGCACTGATGGGCTAGGGAGCTACGAGCAGTACTTC. It specifies CASTDGLGSYEQYF.